This T cell receptor beta chain appears in the sequencing data of a study of memory CD4+ T cells and cytomegalovirus serostatus. Study context: Of the healthy Belgian adults, several were CMV seropositive and approximately 24 seronegative. Study observations and caveats: Each of 65 to 75 CMV-associated TCRbeta sequences occurred in one to five individuals. Suggested: most of the CMV-linked TCR signature lies in CD4+ memory cells.

The method was immunoSEQ multiplex PCR; TCRdb's version includes in-frame clones alone and lacks a portion of them. The table lists just under 65,000 clones, around 77% of them singletons. With respect to this clone: Its matching antigen is unknown.

Germline CDR1 LNHNV, CDR2 YYDKDF (reference sequence). CDR3 length equals 14 residues. V was cut by 2 bases and J by 6 bases, with 12 bases left in between. Single viable CD3+CD4+CD8-CD45RO+ cells were sorted as the memory CD4+ T cells. CMV serostatus came from serum IgG against pp150, pp28, p38, p52. The receptor was isolated from an adult in good health and CMV-seronegative. The chain joins TRBV15 to TRBJ2-3; D may correspond to TRBD1 or TRBD2 (5 bases each). The source material was memory CD4+ T cells from blood. DNA of the CDR3: TGTGCCACCAGCAGATCATTGGGGGTTGATACGCAGTATTTT. Translating gives CATSRSLGVDTQYF.